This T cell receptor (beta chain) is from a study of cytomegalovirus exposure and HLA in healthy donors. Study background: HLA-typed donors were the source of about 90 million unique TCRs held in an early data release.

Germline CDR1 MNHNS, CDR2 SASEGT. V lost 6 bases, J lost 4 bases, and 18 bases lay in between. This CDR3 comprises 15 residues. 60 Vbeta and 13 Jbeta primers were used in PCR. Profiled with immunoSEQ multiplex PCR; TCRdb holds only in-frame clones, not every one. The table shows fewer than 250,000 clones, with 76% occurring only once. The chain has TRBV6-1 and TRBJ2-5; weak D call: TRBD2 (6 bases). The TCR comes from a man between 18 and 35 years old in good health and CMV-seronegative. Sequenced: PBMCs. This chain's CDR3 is CASRGTVTGGETQYF. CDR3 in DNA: TGTGCCAGCAGAGGGACTGTAACTGGGGGAGAGACCCAGTACTTC.